What follows describes a single TCR beta chain. Its target is unknown. Germline V gene sequence: CDR1 MNHEY, CDR2 SVGEGT. Trimming removed 6 bases at V and 0 bases at J, with 11 bases between. CDR3 length equals 15 residues. Libraries of TCR beta came from iRepertoire HTBI primers plus Arm-PCR of CDR3 regions. TCRdb ran MiXCR on the multiplex PCR reads and lists one entry per CDR3 protein. The data show about 460,000 distinct CDR3 sequences, approximately 14% seen once. This entry comes from a study of regulatory T cells in long-lasting Graves disease. As for the study in general: The antithyroid drugs taken by newly diagnosed Graves' patients had been used for under 3 months.

Regarding the study as a whole: More public clonotypes were shared by persistent patients (approximately 3,000) than by new patients (roughly 930).

The time point denotes: newly diagnosed GD, antithyroid drugs for less than 3 months. The authors made the TCR library using RNA they extracted from PBMCs. These same records also appear under a second study, on T cells in Graves' hyperthyroidism and ophthalmopathy. That source adds: In the blood, most expanded thyroid clonotypes above 0.001 appeared as well. From stable hyperthyroidism, ophthalmopathy was separated by a 13 V-J model.

The sample consisted of peripheral blood mononuclear cells (PBMCs), taken at new diagnosis, from a patient treated with antithyroid drugs. V is TRBV6-2 or TRBV6-3 and J is TRBJ2-2, with a tentative D call TRBD2 (6 bases). This TCR was recovered from a woman in her 50s with Graves disease. CDR3 DNA sequence: TGTGCCAGCAGCCCGGGACTGACGAACACCGGGGAGCTGTTTTTT. Its translation: CASSPGLTNTGELFF.